This passage covers 12 T cell receptor beta chains from one sample sequenced in a study of blood T cell repertoires in COVID-19. Method: immunoSEQ multiplex PCR; TCRdb's copy keeps in-frame clones and lacks some. The data show 130,000 or so clones, approximately 77% seen once. Specimen: peripheral blood. Source of these receptors: an older man with acute or convalescent COVID-19.

This chain connects TRBV3-1 (or the pseudogene TRBV3-2) to TRBJ2-2; perhaps TRBD2 as D (5 bases). The CDR3 totals 14 residues. V lost 1 base, J lost 6 bases, and 9 bases lay in between. Per the germline V gene, CDR1 is LGHDT and CDR2 is YNNKEL (reference sequence). CDR3 sequence (DNA): TGTGCCAGCAGCCAAGGATGGGGAGCCGGGGAGCTGTTTTTT. This codes for CASSQGWGAGELFF.

This clone occurred many times. V and J are TRBV24-1 and TRBJ1-5; no definite D call. The CDR3 is made up of 12 amino acids. V was cut by 5 bases and J by 7 bases, with 8 bases left in between. Germline V gene lookup returns CDR1 KGHDR and CDR2 SFDVKD. The CDR3 DNA sequence: TGTGCCACCAGTGCCGGTGCCCAGCCCCAGCATTTT. This codes for CATSAGAQPQHF.

The rearrangement joins TRBV11-2 to TRBJ1-2; 7 bases fit TRBD1. V gave up 7 bases and J gave up 2 bases; unmatched junction bases: 7. This CDR3 has 14 residues. CDR1 and CDR2 from the germline V gene are SGHAT and FQNNGV. The chain's CDR3 is CASTTLTGNYGYTF. DNA of the CDR3: TGTGCCAGCACCACGTTGACAGGGAACTATGGCTACACCTTC.

There are a few counts of this clone. This chain connects TRBV21-1 to TRBJ1-5; TRBD1, the table's D call, lacks a check against the DNA. TRBV21-1 is designated a pseudogene. The CDR3 covers 18 residues. Written as DNA, the CDR3 is TGTGCCAGCAGCAACCCCGGGACAGGTCTATATAGCAATCAGCCCCAGCATTTT. Amino acids: CASSNPGTGLYSNQPQHF.

The chain is built from TRBV19 and TRBJ2-1; possible D gene TRBD1, 6 bases. The CDR3 is 14 residues long. Per germline, CDR1 LNHDA and CDR2 SQIVND (reference sequence). The ends were cut back, 3 bases at V and 4 bases at J, with 10 bases in the middle. CDR3 sequence reads: CASSMDRFYNEQFF. CDR3 nucleotide sequence: TGTGCCAGTAGTATGGACAGATTTTACAATGAGCAGTTCTTC.

The J gene is TRBJ1-5, the V gene TRBV3-1 (or the pseudogene TRBV3-2); 8 nucleotides align to TRBD1. With 3 bases clipped from V and 9 bases from J, the junction kept 4 bases outside the gene matches. The CDR3 totals 13 residues. Germline values: CDR1 LGHDT, CDR2 YNNKEL (reference sequence). CDR3 DNA: TGTGCCAGCAGCCAGATACAGGGGGGGCCCCAGCATTTT. Its translation is CASSQIQGGPQHF.

The CDR3 sequence is CASSQGGAGPYGYTF. CDR3 DNA sequence: TGTGCCAGCAGCCAAGGGGGGGCAGGGCCATATGGCTACACCTTC. The chain couples TRBV28 to TRBJ1-2; D is possibly TRBD1 (6 bases). Per the germline V gene, CDR1 is MDHEN and CDR2 is SYDVKM. The CDR3 covers 15 residues. Trimming cost V 6 bases and J 5 bases, with 19 bases left between them.

The chain links TRBV10-3 to TRBJ2-3, with TRBD2 matching 11 bases. The CDR3 sequence is 15 residues long. Looked up from germline, CDR1 is ENHRY and CDR2 is SYGVKD. V shed 11 bases and J 3 bases; nucleotides not matched to a gene: 10. CDR3 protein: CALAASGGPTDTQYF. CDR3 DNA: TGTGCCCTGGCGGCTAGCGGGGGGCCAACAGATACGCAGTATTTT.

This sequence joins TRBV5-1 and TRBJ2-3, with 10 bases lining up with TRBD1. The germline gives CDR1 SGHRS, CDR2 YFSETQ. The V segment lost 0 bases and the J segment 4 bases; nucleotides outside the gene matches: 5. The CDR3 is 16 amino acids. CDR3 amino acids: CASSLEVGTGADTQYF. The CDR3 DNA is TGCGCCAGCAGCTTGGAAGTAGGGACAGGGGCAGATACGCAGTATTTT. Using reference TRBV5-1 and TRBJ2-3 for the parts outside the CDR3, the full variable domain is KAGVTQTPRYLIKTRGQQVTLSCSPISGHRSVSWYQQTPGQGLQFLFEYFSETQRNKGNFPGRFSGRQFSNSRSEMNVSTLELGDSALYLCASSLEVGTGADTQYFGPGTRLTVL.

The chain joins TRBV3-1 (or the pseudogene TRBV3-2) to TRBJ2-3; TRBD1 aligns across 9 bases. Germline trimming cut 3 bases from V and 1 base from J; bases unmatched to any gene: 5. CDR3 size: 16 residues. Germline CDR1 is LGHDT and CDR2 is YNNKEL (reference sequence). CDR3 sequence: CASSQRRTGGTDTQYF. The CDR3 bases are TGTGCCAGCAGCCAGCGAAGGACAGGGGGCACAGATACGCAGTATTTT.

V usage is TRBV10-3 and J usage is TRBJ2-3; D is perhaps TRBD2 (6 bases). Per germline, CDR1 ENHRY and CDR2 SYGVKD. The CDR3 totals 13 residues. V was pared by 5 bases and J by 6 bases, with 12 bases between. The CDR3 loop is CAISRRERDTQYF. CDR3 nucleotides: TGTGCCATCAGTAGGAGGGAAAGGGATACGCAGTATTTT.

V gene TRBV12-3 or TRBV12-4 combines with J gene TRBJ2-4, with D possibly being TRBD2 (6 bases). The CDR3 runs to 13 residues. The V end was cut by 6 bases, the J end by 1 base, with 7 bases between. The CDR3 sequence is CASRGRAKNIQYF. DNA for the CDR3: TGTGCCAGCAGGGGGAGGGCCAAAAACATTCAGTACTTC.